The present entry profiles one T cell receptor (beta chain) with its context. This sample was taken from a study of blood T cells in healthy people across ages. The extraction recovered at least 5.5 micrograms of total RNA per sample. A second PCR, run for 7 to 11 cycles, used a sample-barcoded 5' primer plus a J-beta primer mix. Using its own MiXCR run on the 5' RACE reads, TCRdb lists one record per CDR3 protein. The sample lists 700,000 to 1,000,000 distinct CDR3 sequences; under 45% were seen once. The source of this sequence is a man aged 60-69 years in good health. Input material: blood.

The CDR3 nucleotides are TGTGCCAGCACCCAGCCTAATTCACCCCTCCACTTT. This sequence encodes CASTQPNSPLHF. The chain links TRBV7-2 to TRBJ1-6; D call uncertain. The germline V and J ends were trimmed by 7 bases and 6 bases, with 7 bases remaining between them. Germline V gene data show CDR1 as SGHTA and CDR2 as FQGNSA. The CDR3 sequence is 12 residues long. Variable domain in full (rest from reference TRBV7-2 and TRBJ1-6): GAGVSQSPSNKVTEKGKDVELRCDPISGHTALYWYRQSLGQGLEFLIYFQGNSAPDKSGLPSDRFSAERTGGSVSTLTIQRTQQEDSAVYLCASTQPNSPLHFGNGTRLTVT.